The 18 T cell receptor beta chains given below trace back to one sample, sequenced in a study of blood T cell repertoires in COVID-19. TCRdb's table, derived via immunoSEQ multiplex PCR, lists solely in-frame clones and lacks some. The sample has 150,000 to 200,000 clones; about 83% are singletons. The sample taken for sequencing was peripheral blood. The receptor source for this set is a man younger than 35 with active or convalescent COVID-19.

This clone was observed a handful of times. V is TRBV6-6 and J is TRBJ1-5; D is perhaps TRBD1 (5 bases). From germline, CDR1 is MNHNY and CDR2 SVGAGI (reference sequence). Trimming pared 6 bases from V and 7 bases from J, leaving 16 bases between. The CDR3 has 14 residues. CDR3 residues: CASSLGQGGQPQHF. CDR3 nucleotide sequence: TGTGCCAGCAGCTTGGGGCAGGGCGGACAGCCCCAGCATTTT.

This clone was seen a handful of times. The CDR3 DNA sequence: TGCAGCGTTTATGCAGATACGCAGTATTTT. This encodes CSVYADTQYF. V usage is TRBV29-1 and J usage is TRBJ2-3; D is uncertain. The CDR3 spans 10 residues. The V gene lost 5 bases and the J gene lost 4 bases, with 4 bases spanning the gap. Germline V gene sequence: CDR1 SQVTM, CDR2 ANQGSEA.

The V call is TRBV19, the J call TRBJ1-1; 7 positions match TRBD1. The CDR3 runs 13 residues. V gave up 6 bases and J gave up 9 bases; unmatched junction bases: 10. Germline-derived CDR1 and CDR2 are LNHDA and SQIVND (reference sequence). Here the CDR3 reads CASSPGQNQKAFF. CDR3 nucleotide sequence: TGTGCCAGTAGCCCGGGACAGAACCAAAAAGCTTTCTTT.

The chain combines TRBV6-5 with TRBJ2-3, with D maybe TRBD1 (5 bases). Germline V gives CDR1 MNHEY, CDR2 SVGAGI. There are 15 residues in the CDR3. Trimming stripped 3 bases from V and 2 bases from J, with 12 bases between. In DNA form, the CDR3 reads TGTGCCAGCAGTTATTTTGGACAATTCACAGATACGCAGTATTTT. Its translation is CASSYFGQFTDTQYF.

The V call is TRBV7-2, the J call TRBJ1-4; D not resolved. This CDR3 region has 14 residues. Germline V gene data show CDR1 as SGHTA and CDR2 as FQGNSA. Trimming shortened V by 5 bases and J by 5 bases, and 12 bases separated the two germline ends. In DNA, the CDR3 is TGTGCCAGCAGCGTCGGTTATTCAAATGAAAAACTGTTTTTT. Protein: CASSVGYSNEKLFF.

The chain is built from TRBV4-1 and TRBJ1-2; TRBD1 aligns across 7 bases. After removal of 4 bases from V and 8 bases from J, the junction contained 13 bases not matched to a gene. Germline assignment: CDR1 MGHRA and CDR2 YSYEKL. The CDR3 totals 15 residues. CDR3 amino acids: CASSLVGGTHLGYTF. CDR3 coding DNA: TGCGCCAGCAGCCTAGTAGGGGGCACCCACCTCGGCTACACCTTC.

This chain uses TRBV6-2 or TRBV6-3 with TRBJ1-2, with 7 bases identical to TRBD1. V was pared by 3 bases and J by 8 bases, with 9 bases of the junction left unmatched. Germline CDR1 is MNHEY and CDR2 is SVGEGT. The CDR3 is made up of 14 amino acids. The CDR3 DNA reads as TGTGCCAGCAGTTATTCCGGGACAGCCTTCGGCTACACCTTC. Translated, it gives CASSYSGTAFGYTF.

The rearrangement uses TRBV4-1 and TRBJ2-3; D may be TRBD1 (6 bases). This CDR3 is 15 amino acids long. Germline CDR1 and CDR2: MGHRA and YSYEKL. V shed 0 bases and J shed 2 bases, with 9 bases lying between them. Here the CDR3 reads CASSQDGQYTDTQYF. DNA of the CDR3: TGCGCCAGCAGCCAAGATGGACAGTACACAGATACGCAGTATTTT.

CDR3 sequence (DNA): TGTGCCAGCAGCCCCTTGGGAGGGGTCTACACCGGGGAGCTGTTTTTT. This gives the protein CASSPLGGVYTGELFF. V is TRBV6-2 or TRBV6-3 and J is TRBJ2-2; 7 bases fit TRBD2. This CDR3 contains 16 residues. Germline V gene sequence: CDR1 MNHEY, CDR2 SVGEGT. Trimming took 6 bases from V and 3 from J; bases not matched to a gene: 10.

V usage is TRBV7-3 and J usage is TRBJ2-1, with 9 bases identical to TRBD1. The germline CDR1 and CDR2 sequences are SGHTA and FQGTGA. Unmatched junction bases numbered 5, after V lost 4 bases and J lost 1 base. CDR3 length: 16 residues. The CDR3: CASSWGQGKSYNEQFF. In nucleotides, the CDR3 is TGTGCCAGCAGCTGGGGACAGGGAAAATCCTACAATGAGCAGTTCTTC.

J is TRBJ1-5 and V is TRBV5-8; 8 nucleotides match TRBD1. The CDR3 loop spans 14 amino acids. Trimming removed 5 bases from V and 5 bases from J; junction bases left unmatched: 6. Germline CDR1 and CDR2: SGHTS and YDEGEE. CDR3 sequence (DNA): TGTGCCAGCAGTTCCGGACAGGGCGATCAGCCCCAGCATTTT. Encoded protein: CASSSGQGDQPQHF.

This clone was found once. The chain joins TRBV19 to TRBJ1-2; D is perhaps TRBD1 (5 bases). The V end was cut by 7 bases, the J end by 5 bases, with 17 bases between. This CDR3 region has 14 residues. Germline V lookup: CDR1 LNHDA, CDR2 SQIVND (reference sequence). CDR3 loop: CASTFFPGVYGYTF. Here the CDR3 DNA reads TGTGCCAGTACTTTTTTTCCGGGGGTGTATGGCTACACCTTC.

The chain joins TRBV2 to TRBJ1-6, with D maybe TRBD1 (5 bases). The CDR3 loop spans 13 amino acids. Per germline, CDR1 SNHLY and CDR2 FYNNEI. Trimming stripped 3 bases from V and 8 bases from J, with 8 bases between. This CDR3 is CASSDRAYSPLHF. In nucleotides, the CDR3 is TGTGCCAGCAGTGACAGGGCCTATTCACCCCTCCACTTT.

This clone was recorded a few times. The V call is TRBV2, the J call TRBJ1-4, with TRBD1 matching 10 bases. Trimming removed 6 bases from V and 4 bases from J; junction bases left unmatched: 2. The CDR3 totals 14 residues. Germline CDR1 and CDR2: SNHLY and FYNNEI. CDR3 sequence reads: CASRGDRGNEKLFF. The CDR3 DNA follows: TGTGCCAGCAGGGGGGACAGGGGTAATGAAAAACTGTTTTTT.

The chain carries TRBV10-3 and TRBJ1-2; the match to TRBD1 covers 11 bases. The CDR3 sequence is 14 residues long. Germline V lookup: CDR1 ENHRY, CDR2 SYGVKD. The junction had 4 bases not matched to a gene; V was cut back by 5 bases and J by 5 bases. The CDR3 is CAISPGQGEYGYTF. DNA for the CDR3: TGTGCCATCAGTCCGGGACAGGGGGAATATGGCTACACCTTC.

The V and J genes are TRBV28 and TRBJ1-2; 9 bases are shared with TRBD1. The CDR3 loop spans 17 amino acids. From germline, CDR1 is MDHEN and CDR2 SYDVKM. Germline trimming cut 5 bases from V and 4 bases from J; bases unmatched to any gene: 14. CDR3 DNA sequence: TGTGCCAGCAGTCCTCGATCACAGGGGGCTAGAAGCTATGGCTACACCTTC. It is translated as CASSPRSQGARSYGYTF.

This sequence joins TRBV6-5 and TRBJ1-1, with D possibly matching TRBD1 (6 bases). This CDR3 is 14 amino acids long. V gave up 6 bases and J gave up 4 bases, with 15 bases separating them. CDR1 is MNHEY and CDR2 is SVGAGI in the germline V gene. The CDR3 protein is CASRSRDKGTEAFF. The CDR3 nucleotides are TGTGCCAGCAGATCTCGGGACAAAGGCACTGAAGCTTTCTTT.

The V and J genes are TRBV19 and TRBJ2-2; TRBD1 agrees at 10 bases. The CDR3 contains 16 residues. Germline CDR1 is LNHDA and CDR2 is SQIVND (reference sequence). V dropped 4 bases and J dropped 6; count of bases not matched to a gene: 8. The CDR3 region has the DNA TGTGCCAGTAGTAACCGGGACAGGGGATGGTCCGGGGAGCTGTTTTTT. Translation gives CASSNRDRGWSGELFF.